This TCR beta chain stems from a study of shared clonotypes between healthy human individuals. Study at large: The study used three CD4 naive, three CD4 memory, two CD8 naive and one CD8 memory plate per donor.

This clone has a single count. Germline V gene lookup returns CDR1 SGHTA and CDR2 FQGNSA. The CDR3 has 13 amino acids. Trimming pared 1 base from V and 11 bases from J, leaving 14 bases between. The repertoire was sequenced with immunoSEQ multiplex PCR; TCRdb's copy has only in-frame clones and lacks some. The sample has about 2.4 million clones, 80% to 95% seen once. Sequenced input: naive CD4+ T cells from PBMCs. Subset in this sample: CD45RA+ positively selected. The sequence was obtained from a man aged 18 to 29 in good health. Some clones in this sample may be carry-over from other donors' samples. The chain joins TRBV7-2 to TRBJ1-1; D is unclear. The CDR3 protein is CASSLGVDPSAFF. DNA of the CDR3: TGTGCCAGCAGCTTAGGAGTCGACCCGTCTGCTTTCTTT.